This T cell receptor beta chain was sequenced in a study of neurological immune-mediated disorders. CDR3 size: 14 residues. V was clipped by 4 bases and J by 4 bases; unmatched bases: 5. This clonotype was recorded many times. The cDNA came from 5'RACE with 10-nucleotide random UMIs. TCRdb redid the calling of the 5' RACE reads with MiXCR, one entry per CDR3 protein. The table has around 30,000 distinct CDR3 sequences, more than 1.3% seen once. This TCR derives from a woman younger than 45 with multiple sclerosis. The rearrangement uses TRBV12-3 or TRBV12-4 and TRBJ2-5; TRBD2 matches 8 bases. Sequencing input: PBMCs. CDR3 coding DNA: TGTGCCAGCAGTTCTGGGACTAGTACAGAGACCCAGTACTTC. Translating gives CASSSGTSTETQYF.